The rows below give T cell receptor beta chains drawn from one sample of a study of cytomegalovirus exposure and HLA in healthy donors. Clones were read by immunoSEQ multiplex PCR, and TCRdb kept only the in-frame ones, dropping some. The sample includes some 130,000 clones, 65% to 90% of them seen just once. The sequencing sample was made of PBMCs. The receptor set was obtained from a girl aged 2 to 10 in good health and CMV-seronegative. CDR3s include the opening cysteine and the closing phenylalanine or tryptophan. D genes are given only for firm matches. Part of the rows lack a size; the others show once, few, many or a class for expanded clones.

j_call,cdr3_length,clone_size,d_call,v_call,cdr3_nt,cdr3_aa
TRBJ1-4,16,few,.,TRBV4-3,TGCGCCAGCAGCCAAGAGCAGGGACGGGGGGCTGAAAAACTGTTTTTT,CASSQEQGRGAEKLFF
TRBJ1-4,16,.,TRBD1,TRBV16,TGTGCCAGCAGCCGGAAACGGACAGGATCTCTCGAAAAACTGTTTTTT,CASSRKRTGSLEKLFF
TRBJ1-3,12,few,.,TRBV6-5,TGTGCCAGTCAGTCCTCTGGAAACACCATATATTTT,CASQSSGNTIYF
TRBJ2-7,13,.,.,TRBV27,TGTGCCAGCAGTCCGCCGGAGTCCTACGAGCAGTACTTC,CASSPPESYEQYF
TRBJ1-5,16,.,TRBD1,TRBV28,TGTGCCAGCAGTCCTTTAGGGGACAGGGACGATCAGCCCCAGCATTTT,CASSPLGDRDDQPQHF
TRBJ2-5,16,.,.,TRBV28,TGTGCCAGCAGTACCCCCGGTCTAGGTAACCAAGAGACCCAGTACTTC,CASSTPGLGNQETQYF
TRBJ2-7,17,.,TRBD2,TRBV4-2,TGTGCCAGCAGCCAAGAGGCTTCGGGACTAGCTTCGTACGAGCAGTACTTC,CASSQEASGLASYEQYF
TRBJ2-1,14,.,.,TRBV11-2,TGTGCCAGCCGGGACGGGAGCTCCTACAATGAGCAGTTCTTC,CASRDGSSYNEQFF
TRBJ1-5,15,.,TRBD1,TRBV5-1,TGCGCCAGCAGCCTGGGTGGGACAGCAAATCAGCCCCAGCATTTT,CASSLGGTANQPQHF
TRBJ2-1,15,.,TRBD2,TRBV5-5,TGTGCCAGCAGCTTGACTAGCGAATCCTACAATGAGCAGTTCTTC,CASSLTSESYNEQFF
TRBJ2-3,14,.,TRBD2,TRBV13,TGTGCCAGCAGCTTAAGACTAGCCAAAGATACGCAGTATTTT,CASSLRLAKDTQYF
TRBJ2-7,12,.,.,TRBV28,TGTGCCAGCAGTTTAGAGTACTACGAGCAGTACTTC,CASSLEYYEQYF
TRBJ2-2,13,.,TRBD1,TRBV19,TGTGCCGGCGGGCAGGGGGCCGCGGGGGAGCTGTTTTTT,CAGGQGAAGELFF
TRBJ1-1,15,.,.,TRBV5-4,TGTGCCAGCACCCTAAGCCGGGGGGGTAACACTGAAGCTTTCTTT,CASTLSRGGNTEAFF
TRBJ2-7,14,.,TRBD1,TRBV9,TGTGCCAGCAGCTTCGGGACAGGGGCGTCCGAGCAGTACTTC,CASSFGTGASEQYF
TRBJ2-7,13,once,.,TRBV25-1,TGTGCCAGCAGTGAATGGGACTCGTACGAGCAGTACTTC,CASSEWDSYEQYF
TRBJ1-2,15,.,TRBD1,TRBV7-9,TGCGCCAGCAGCCAATGGACAGGGTGGGATGGTGGCTACACCTTC,CASSQWTGWDGGYTF
TRBJ2-7,12,.,.,TRBV28,TGTGCCAGCAGACTAGAGGCGAGGGAGCAGTACTTC,CASRLEAREQYF
TRBJ2-7,11,.,TRBD2,TRBV27,TGTGCCAGCAGCCGGGGGGGCAGGCAGTACTTC,CASSRGGRQYF
TRBJ2-7,16,.,TRBD1,TRBV2,TGTGCCAGCGTTCCTCCACGCGACAGGGGGGGGGACGAGCAGTACTTC,CASVPPRDRGGDEQYF
TRBJ1-2,13,.,.,TRBV6-7,TGTGCCAGCAGTTACTCAGGGGGCTATGGCTACACCTTC,CASSYSGGYGYTF
TRBJ2-7,14,once,.,TRBV7-9,TGTGCCAGCAGCTTGGCTAGCGACTCCTACGAGCAGTACTTC,CASSLASDSYEQYF
TRBJ1-4,15,.,.,TRBV19,TGTGCCAGTAGTCCCCTTGGGCTGGCTAATGAAAAACTGTTTTTT,CASSPLGLANEKLFF
TRBJ2-2,15,.,.,TRBV5-4,TGTGCCAGCAGCTTAGGCAGGGAGAACACCGGGGAGCTGTTTTTT,CASSLGRENTGELFF